Following are 17 T cell receptor beta chains from one sample sequenced in a study of T-cell reconstitution after alpha-beta-depleted transplantation in children. TCRbeta library preparation incorporated unique molecular identifiers. TCRdb re-analysed the PCR reads in MiXCR, keeping a single row per CDR3 protein. The sample has around 6,700 distinct CDR3 sequences; around 15% are singletons. Here the sequenced sample was PBMCs, taken before TCRalphabeta/CD19-depleted stem cell transplant. These receptors came from a boy between 2 and 10 years old with acute lymphoblastic leukemia, due to receive a stem cell transplant.

This clonotype has at least ten counts. The chain employs TRBV20-1 and TRBJ2-7; TRBD2 is a possible D gene (5 bases). CDR1 is DFQATT, CDR2 SNEGSKA, per germline (reference sequence). V was clipped by 0 bases and J by 2 bases, with 14 bases between them. The CDR3 loop spans 15 amino acids. The CDR3 DNA reads TGCAGTGCTAGAGATTTAGGCCTAGCTGCCTACGAGCAGTACTTC. Amino acid sequence: CSARDLGLAAYEQYF.

This clonotype is judged medium-sized (0.01 to 0.1%). The chain couples TRBV6-5 to TRBJ2-7, with TRBD2 matching 10 bases. V lost 4 bases, J lost 4 bases, and 4 bases stayed unmatched. Germline V gene data show CDR1 as MNHEY and CDR2 as SVGAGI. The CDR3 contains 14 residues. The CDR3 DNA follows: TGTGCCAGCAGTTTAACTAGCGGGACGTACGAGCAGTACTTC. This translates into CASSLTSGTYEQYF.

This clonotype is termed medium-sized (0.01 to 0.1%). The J gene is TRBJ2-2, the V gene TRBV7-2, with 14 bases matching TRBD2. V shed 3 bases and J 5 bases; nucleotides not matched to a gene: 20. Germline V CDR1 and CDR2: SGHTA, FQGNSA. CDR3 length: 22 residues. CDR3 in DNA: TGTGCCAGCAGCTTCGTGACTAGCGGGGGGGCCAGTTATTTTGTAGAGACCGGGGAGCTGTTTTTT. Its translation is CASSFVTSGGASYFVETGELFF. Supplemented by reference TRBV7-2 and TRBJ2-2, the full variable domain reads GAGVSQSPSNKVTEKGKDVELRCDPISGHTALYWYRQSLGQGLEFLIYFQGNSAPDKSGLPSDRFSAERTGGSVSTLTIQRTQQEDSAVYLCASSFVTSGGASYFVETGELFFGEGSRLTVL.

Judged by abundance, this clonotype is medium-sized. This rearrangement joins TRBV6-5 to TRBJ2-1, with D perhaps TRBD1 (6 bases). CDR3 length: 17 amino acids. The germline V and J ends were trimmed by 6 bases and 4 bases, with 22 bases remaining between them. Germline assignment: CDR1 MNHEY and CDR2 SVGAGI. The CDR3 nucleotides are TGTGCCAGCAGCTCCGGGACACCTATTTTATTATACAATGAGCAGTTCTTC. Its translation: CASSSGTPILLYNEQFF.

This clonotype is medium-sized within its sample. The gene calls are TRBV20-1 and TRBJ2-3; 10 nucleotides match TRBD2. The CDR3 is 14 amino acids. Per the germline V gene, CDR1 is DFQATT and CDR2 is SNEGSKA (reference sequence). Trimming took 6 bases from V and 2 from J; bases not matched to a gene: 5. CDR3 amino acids: CSASSGGYTDTQYF. In DNA form, the CDR3 reads TGCAGTGCAAGTAGCGGGGGGTACACAGATACGCAGTATTTT.

Sample share makes this clonotype medium-sized (0.01 to 0.1%). The V and J genes are TRBV7-2 and TRBJ2-1; 11 bases are a match to TRBD2. The ends lost 6 bases at V and 6 bases at J; junction bases unmatched: 7. In germline, CDR1 is SGHTA, CDR2 FQGNSA. The CDR3 extends over 15 amino acids. The DNA for the CDR3 is TGTGCCAGCAGTTTGACTAGCGGGGTTGCCAATGAGCAGTTCTTC. Protein sequence: CASSLTSGVANEQFF.

Relative to its sample, this clonotype is medium-sized. V usage is TRBV3-1 and J usage is TRBJ2-5; weak D call: TRBD2 (6 bases). V lost 4 bases to trimming and J lost 7 bases, with 10 bases between them. The germline CDR1 and CDR2 sequences are LGHDT and YNNKEL (reference sequence). This CDR3 has 12 residues. For the CDR3, the DNA is TGTGCCAGCAGCCGACTAGGACCGACCCAGTACTTC. It encodes CASSRLGPTQYF.

This clonotype occurred many times. This chain links TRBV12-3 or TRBV12-4 with TRBJ1-1, with D unresolved. Trimming removed 5 bases from V and 1 base from J, with 11 bases in between. The CDR3 is 14 amino acids. The CDR3 DNA is TGTGCCAGCAGTCCGACTCTGCCGAACACTGAAGCTTTCTTT. Its protein is CASSPTLPNTEAFF.

In this sample, this clonotype is medium-sized (0.01 to 0.1%). The rearrangement joins TRBV20-1 to TRBJ2-3; maybe TRBD2 (6 bases). Germline CDR1 is DFQATT and CDR2 is SNEGSKA (reference sequence). This CDR3 has 11 residues. The CDR3 here is CSHSGGDTQYF. The CDR3 nucleotides are TGCAGCCATAGTGGAGGGGATACGCAGTATTTT.

Sample share makes this clonotype medium-sized. CDR3 in amino acids: CASSHDLTSGADTQYF. As DNA, the CDR3 is TGTGCCAGCAGCCACGACCTTACTAGTGGCGCAGATACGCAGTATTTT. The gene calls are TRBV12-3 or TRBV12-4 and TRBJ2-3; D possibly corresponds to TRBD2 (5 bases). V was shortened by 6 bases and J by 4 bases, with 20 bases between the two germline ends. This CDR3 is built from 16 residues.

At least ten counts were recorded for this clonotype. Written as DNA, the CDR3 is TGTGCCAGCAGTCCCGATGCCAAAAACATTCAGTACTTC. Translated, it gives CASSPDAKNIQYF. The chain carries TRBV27 and TRBJ2-4; D uncertain. Per germline, CDR1 MNHEY and CDR2 SMNVEV (reference sequence). This CDR3 contains 13 residues. V was clipped by 5 bases and J by 1 base, with 6 bases between them.

This clonotype was detected only a few times. The rearrangement uses TRBV11-2 and TRBJ2-3; D unclear. V gave up 7 bases and J gave up 5 bases, with 7 bases separating them. Germline lookup yields CDR1 SGHAT and CDR2 FQNNGV. This CDR3 contains 11 residues. For the CDR3, the DNA is TGTGCCAGCACCCCGGGAGATACGCAGTATTTT. It yields the protein CASTPGDTQYF.

This clonotype is categorized as medium-sized. The CDR3 bases are TGCGCCAGCAGTTATGAAACCCGCTCTGGAAACACCATATATTTT. This gives the protein CASSYETRSGNTIYF. This chain joins TRBV5-1 and TRBJ1-3, with D hard to call. Germline CDR1 and CDR2: SGHRS and YFSETQ. The CDR3 has 15 residues. V was clipped by 5 bases and J by 0 bases, with 12 bases between them.

This clonotype ranks as medium-sized (0.01 to 0.1%). The CDR3 DNA sequence: TGCAGTGCTAGAGTAGAAGTCAACACCGGGGAGCTGTTTTTT. Translated: CSARVEVNTGELFF. The gene calls are TRBV20-1 and TRBJ2-2; D remains ambiguous. In germline, CDR1 is DFQATT, CDR2 SNEGSKA (reference sequence). The V end was cut by 1 base, the J end by 2 bases, with 8 bases between. This CDR3 is 14 amino acids long.

The sample holds one count of this clonotype. This chain connects TRBV7-2 to TRBJ2-3; D is ambiguous. The CDR3 consists of 12 residues. With 3 bases removed from V and 6 bases from J, the gap between germline ends came to 7 bases. Per the germline V gene, CDR1 is SGHTA and CDR2 is FQGNSA. CDR3 residues: CASSLAVDTQYF. As DNA, the CDR3 is TGTGCCAGCAGCTTGGCGGTGGATACGCAGTATTTT.

By frequency in the sample, this clonotype is medium-sized (0.01 to 0.1%). CDR3: CASIPYPGTEYGYTF. The CDR3 DNA sequence: TGTGCCAGCATCCCCTACCCCGGGACAGAGTATGGCTACACCTTC. This chain links TRBV7-9 with TRBJ1-2; 7 positions agree with TRBD1. This CDR3 region has 15 residues. From germline, CDR1 is SEHNR and CDR2 FQNEAQ (reference sequence). With 7 bases clipped from V and 5 bases from J, the junction kept 13 bases outside the gene matches.

In its sample, this clonotype was seen a few times. The chain links TRBV7-2 to TRBJ2-1; no clear D. Trimming left V 5 bases short and J 4 bases short, with 6 bases between. Germline CDR1 is SGHTA and CDR2 is FQGNSA. This CDR3 is 12 amino acids long. CDR3: CASSIRYNEQFF. CDR3 nucleotides: TGTGCCAGCAGCATACGGTACAATGAGCAGTTCTTC.